This T cell receptor (beta chain) was retrieved from a study of T cells expressing NK-cell markers. The CDR3 is made up of 14 amino acids. Per germline, CDR1 SQVTM and CDR2 ANQGSEA. TCRdb re-called the 5' RACE reads, yielding one record per CDR3 amino acid sequence without DNA. The specimen's table records roughly 420,000 distinct CDR3 sequences. The receptor comes from a woman between 18 and 70 years old in good health. The chain combines TRBV29-1 with TRBJ1-2; checking the TCRdb D call of TRBD1 is not possible without DNA. The material sequenced was blood T cells: a sorted CD56 or NKG2C T cell subset, CD4+ or CD8+ T cells, or bulk PBMC T cells (not recorded which). The CDR3 loop is CSVDYGGRSYGYTF.